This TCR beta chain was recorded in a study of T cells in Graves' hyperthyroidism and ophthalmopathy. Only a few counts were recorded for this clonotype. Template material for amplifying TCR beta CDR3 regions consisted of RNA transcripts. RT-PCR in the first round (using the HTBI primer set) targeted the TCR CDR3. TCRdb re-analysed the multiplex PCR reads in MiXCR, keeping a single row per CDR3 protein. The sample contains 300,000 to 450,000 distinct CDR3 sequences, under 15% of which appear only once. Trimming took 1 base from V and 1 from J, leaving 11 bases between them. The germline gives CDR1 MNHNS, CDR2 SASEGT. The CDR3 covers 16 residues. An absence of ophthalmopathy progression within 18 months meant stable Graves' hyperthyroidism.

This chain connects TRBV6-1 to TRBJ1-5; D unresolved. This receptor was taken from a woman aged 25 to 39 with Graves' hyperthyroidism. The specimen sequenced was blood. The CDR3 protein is CASSEVGIGSNQPQHF. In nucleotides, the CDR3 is TGTGCCAGCAGTGAAGTGGGGATCGGGAGCAATCAGCCCCAGCATTTT.